This T cell receptor (beta chain) was documented in a study of T cells after yellow fever vaccination. The germline gives CDR1 SEHNR, CDR2 FQNEAQ (reference sequence). V was shortened by 6 bases and J by 7 bases, with 10 bases between the two germline ends. The CDR3 spans 12 residues. Via MiXCR, TCRdb re-called the 5' RACE reads, giving one row per CDR3 protein. The data show about 310,000 distinct CDR3 sequences, roughly 4% seen once. This clonotype was recorded many times. This sequence was found in a man aged 18 to 30 who received the YFV17D yellow fever vaccine. This specimen was PBMCs, taken on the day of the yellow fever booster vaccination. The chain combines TRBV7-9 with TRBJ1-5; no reliable D call. CDR3 in DNA: TGTGCCAGCAGTCCCGACGGACAGCCCCAGCATTTT. Amino acids: CASSPDGQPQHF.